Following are 20 T cell receptor beta chains from one sample sequenced in a study of OX40 agonist ivuxolimab in advanced cancers. Generated by immunoSEQ multiplex PCR, the TCRdb table keeps only in-frame clones and is missing some. The sample contains about 64,000 clones, about 88% of which appear only once. The material was CD4+ or CD8+ T cells sorted from blood, obtained in a trial of the OX40 agonist ivuxolimab. The receptors stem from an adult with an advanced solid tumor such as melanoma, head and neck, liver or kidney cancer.

V usage is TRBV6-6 and J usage is TRBJ2-5, with unresolved D. Looked up from germline, CDR1 is MNHNY and CDR2 is SVGAGI (reference sequence). This CDR3 has 13 residues. Trimming removed 8 bases from V and 2 bases from J, with 12 bases in between. The CDR3 loop reads CASGVRAQETQYF. CDR3 nucleotides: TGTGCCAGCGGGGTTAGGGCTCAAGAGACCCAGTACTTC.

This rearrangement joins TRBV9 to TRBJ1-4; D not certain. The germline V and J ends were trimmed by 4 bases and 8 bases, with 12 bases remaining between them. Germline V CDR1 and CDR2: SGDLS, YYNGEE. The CDR3 runs 13 residues. CDR3 nucleotide sequence: TGTGCCAGCAGCCTAGACGTTTCGGAAAAACTGTTTTTT. Translation: CASSLDVSEKLFF.

V is TRBV2 and J is TRBJ2-7; 7 bases line up with TRBD1. Germline V gene data show CDR1 as SNHLY and CDR2 as FYNNEI. Trimming at V came to 6 bases and at J to 2 bases, leaving 4 bases not matched to a gene. The CDR3 extends over 13 amino acids. Here the CDR3 reads CASRRTGTYEQYF. The CDR3 bases are TGTGCCAGCAGACGGACAGGCACCTACGAGCAGTACTTC.

The chain joins TRBV28 to TRBJ1-1; the D is unclear. Per the germline V gene, CDR1 is MDHEN and CDR2 is SYDVKM. The CDR3 length is 14 residues. The V gene lost 2 bases and the J gene lost 5 bases, with 12 bases spanning the gap. CDR3 in amino acids: CASSLNGRLTEAFF. Written as DNA, the CDR3 is TGTGCCAGCAGTTTAAACGGGAGGCTAACTGAAGCTTTCTTT.

This rearrangement joins TRBV7-8 to TRBJ1-1; D remains ambiguous. In germline, CDR1 is SGHVS, CDR2 FQNEAQ. The CDR3 consists of 15 residues. Trimming cost V 1 base and J 3 bases, with 12 bases left between them. DNA of the CDR3: TGTGCCAGCAGCTTAGATTTCCCTCCCGACACTGAAGCTTTCTTT. Translating it yields CASSLDFPPDTEAFF.

V usage is TRBV28 and J usage is TRBJ1-2, with 8 bases fitting TRBD1. J gave up 5 bases and V 3 bases, and 8 bases lay outside the gene matches. The CDR3 loop spans 15 amino acids. Germline V CDR1 and CDR2: MDHEN, SYDVKM. In DNA, the CDR3 is TGTGCCAGCAGTTTCTCCGGACAGGGATATTATGGCTACACCTTC. This gives the protein CASSFSGQGYYGYTF.

This clone was seen once. This chain connects TRBV5-4 to TRBJ2-5; D is uncertain. CDR3 size: 13 residues. V lost 3 bases, J lost 7 bases, and 13 bases lay in between. Germline assignment: CDR1 SGHNT and CDR2 YYREEE (reference sequence). CDR3 sequence (DNA): TGTGCCAGCAGCTCGGACGTAAGAGTGACCCAGTACTTC. Amino acids: CASSSDVRVTQYF.

The chain combines TRBV5-6 with TRBJ1-6; possibly TRBD1 for D (5 bases). The CDR3 totals 15 residues. Trimming cost V 4 bases and J 7 bases, with 15 bases left between them. CDR1 and CDR2 from the germline V gene are SGHDT and YYEEEE. The CDR3: CASSPMGEGNSPLHF. Here the CDR3 DNA reads TGTGCCAGCAGCCCCATGGGGGAGGGGAATTCACCCCTCCACTTT.

This chain uses TRBV28 with TRBJ1-4; TRBD1 is a possible D gene (5 bases). The CDR3 totals 16 residues. The V and J ends lost 8 bases and 2 bases respectively, with 18 bases between them. In germline, CDR1 is MDHEN, CDR2 SYDVKM. CDR3 amino acids: CASGPWGRGTNEKLFF. CDR3 in DNA: TGTGCCAGCGGTCCCTGGGGCCGTGGCACTAATGAAAAACTGTTTTTT. The full variable domain, with the rest looked up from reference TRBV28 and TRBJ1-4, is DVKVTQSSRYLVKRTGEKVFLECVQDMDHENMFWYRQDPGLGLRLIYFSYDVKMKEKGDIPEGYSVSREKKERFSLILESASTNQTSMYLCASGPWGRGTNEKLFFGSGTQLSVL.

The CDR3 here is CASSKGERAYEQYF. The CDR3 DNA is TGCGCCAGCAGTAAAGGGGAGAGGGCCTACGAGCAGTACTTC. This chain connects TRBV5-1 to TRBJ2-7; D tentatively fits TRBD1 or TRBD2 (5 bases each). In germline, CDR1 is SGHRS, CDR2 YFSETQ. This CDR3 has 14 residues. V was trimmed by 5 bases and J by 2 bases, leaving 14 bases between them.

The chain has TRBV28 and TRBJ1-5, with D perhaps matching TRBD1 (6 bases). From germline, CDR1 is MDHEN and CDR2 SYDVKM. This CDR3 region has 15 residues. The V and J ends lost 5 bases and 3 bases respectively, with 14 bases between them. The CDR3 spells CASSLPDRYNQPQHF. The CDR3 coding sequence is TGTGCCAGCAGTCTACCAGACAGGTACAATCAGCCCCAGCATTTT.

V and J are TRBV5-1 and TRBJ2-3, with D possibly being TRBD2 (6 bases). CDR3 size: 14 residues. Germline values: CDR1 SGHRS, CDR2 YFSETQ. V lost 4 bases and J lost 0, with 9 bases in between. In DNA, the CDR3 is TGCGCCAGCAGCCAGAGCGGGAGCACAGATACGCAGTATTTT. Residues: CASSQSGSTDTQYF.

By sample fraction, this clone is medium-sized. The chain employs TRBV5-5 and TRBJ1-6; 9 bases align to TRBD1. The J segment lost 10 bases and the V segment lost 0 bases, leaving 8 bases of the junction unmatched. Germline CDR1 reads SGHKS; CDR2 reads YYEKEE (reference sequence). CDR3 length: 16 residues. The CDR3 sequence: CASSLDRGLRGSPLHF. The DNA of the CDR3 is TGTGCCAGCAGCTTGGACAGGGGGCTTAGGGGATCACCCCTCCACTTT.

The chain carries TRBV29-1 and TRBJ2-7; D is unresolved. The germline V gene encodes CDR1 SQVTM and CDR2 ANQGSEA. The germline V and J ends were trimmed by 7 bases and 3 bases, with 10 bases remaining between them. The CDR3 totals 11 residues. The chain's CDR3 is CSAQDHYEQYF. The CDR3 coding sequence is TGCAGCGCCCAAGACCACTACGAGCAGTACTTC.

The gene calls are TRBV7-3 and TRBJ2-2, with 16 positions matching TRBD2. Germline V gene lookup returns CDR1 SGHTA and CDR2 FQGTGA. Trimming removed 5 bases from V and 3 bases from J; junction bases left unmatched: 6. CDR3 length: 18 amino acids. CDR3 region: CASSNTGTSGRDTGELFF. DNA of the CDR3: TGTGCCAGCAGCAACACCGGGACTAGCGGGAGGGACACCGGGGAGCTGTTTTTT.

This clone has just one count. The chain links TRBV18 to TRBJ1-4, with TRBD1 as a possible D gene (5 bases). The CDR3 is made up of 13 amino acids. Germline V lookup: CDR1 KGHSH, CDR2 LQKENI. V was cut by 6 bases and J by 6 bases, with 11 bases left in between. Written as DNA, the CDR3 is TGTGCCAGCTCCCCGGGGCTAGATGAAAAACTGTTTTTT. It codes for CASSPGLDEKLFF.

This sequence joins TRBV11-1 and TRBJ2-1, with 8 bases aligning to TRBD1. The V segment lost 5 bases and the J segment 3 bases; nucleotides outside the gene matches: 9. The CDR3 sequence is 16 residues long. Germline assignment: CDR1 SGHAT and CDR2 FQDESV (reference sequence). This CDR3 is CASSTRTGRYYNEQFF. The CDR3 DNA reads TGTGCCAGCAGCACACGGACAGGGCGCTACTACAATGAGCAGTTCTTC. Full variable domain (rest looked up from reference TRBV11-1 and TRBJ2-1): EAEVAQSPRYKITEKSQAVAFWCDPISGHATLYWYRQILGQGPELLVQFQDESVVDDSQLPKDRFSAERLKGVDSTLKIQPAELGDSAMYLCASSTRTGRYYNEQFFGPGTRLTVL.

The chain carries TRBV20-1 and TRBJ2-7; D ambiguous. V was cut by 5 bases and J by 3 bases, with 8 bases left in between. Germline CDR1 and CDR2: DFQATT and SNEGSKA (reference sequence). CDR3 size: 11 residues. CDR3 DNA: TGCAGTGCTTCGTTGGTCTACGAGCAGTACTTC. This translates into CSASLVYEQYF.

The chain combines TRBV7-6 with TRBJ2-4; D possibly corresponds to TRBD1 (6 bases). V lost 5 bases and J 8 bases, leaving 19 bases between the germline ends. The germline CDR1 and CDR2 sequences are SGHVS and FNYEAQ. This CDR3 is 15 amino acids long. The chain's CDR3 is CASSPALQGFDIQYF. For the CDR3, the DNA is TGTGCCAGCAGCCCCGCCTTACAGGGTTTTGACATTCAGTACTTC.

The chain recombines TRBV7-6 with TRBJ2-5, with 11 bases aligning to TRBD2. The CDR3 is made up of 15 amino acids. The J segment lost 5 bases and the V segment lost 6 bases, leaving 8 bases of the junction unmatched. Germline CDR1 and CDR2: SGHVS and FNYEAQ. CDR3 loop: CASSRLAGLGETQYF. The CDR3 nucleotides read TGTGCCAGCAGTCGACTAGCGGGACTGGGGGAGACCCAGTACTTC.